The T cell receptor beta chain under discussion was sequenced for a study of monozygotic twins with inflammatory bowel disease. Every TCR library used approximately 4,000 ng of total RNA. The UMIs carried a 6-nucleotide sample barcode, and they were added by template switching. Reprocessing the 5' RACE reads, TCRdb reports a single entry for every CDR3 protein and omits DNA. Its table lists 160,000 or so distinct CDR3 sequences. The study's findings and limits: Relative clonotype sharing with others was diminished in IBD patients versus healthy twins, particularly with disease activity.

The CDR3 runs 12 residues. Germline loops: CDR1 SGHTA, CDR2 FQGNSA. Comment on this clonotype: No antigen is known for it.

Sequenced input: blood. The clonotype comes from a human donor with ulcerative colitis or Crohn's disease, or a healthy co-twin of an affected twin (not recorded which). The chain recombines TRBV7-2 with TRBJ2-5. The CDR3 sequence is CASSPMRETQYF.